What follows describes a single T cell receptor (beta chain). Its antigen is currently unknown. The germline V and J ends were trimmed by 3 bases and 1 base, with 19 bases remaining between them. Germline-derived CDR1 and CDR2 are SGDLS and YYNGEE. The CDR3 is made up of 17 amino acids. TCRdb reanalysed the reads using MiXCR and keeps one entry per CDR3 protein. This table has roughly 760,000 distinct CDR3 sequences, 35% appearing once. These data originate in a study of T cell repertoires in cytomegalovirus infection. About the study: Public signatures in TCR beta pointed to CMV infection and matching HLA type. Whole-study findings and limits: Summed frequency of public TCR beta families distinguished CMV carriers with the relevant HLA. The response measured ex vivo was dominated by TCR beta clonotypes (HLA-C-restricted and CMV-specific).

The origin of this receptor is a human donor in good health (CMV status not recorded). Some clones in this sample may be carry-over from other donors' samples. The chain carries TRBV9 and TRBJ1-1; D is undetermined. Sequenced material: PBMCs. The DNA for the CDR3 is TGTGCCAGCAGCGAAGCAGGCCACACCGGACCGAACACTGAAGCTTTCTTT. This translates into CASSEAGHTGPNTEAFF.